The 27 T cell receptor beta chains below come from one sample, sequenced in a study of CD8 T cells in Susac syndrome. The RNA, roughly 0.5 to 1 ug, was put through reverse transcription using random hexamers. From the immunoSEQ multiplex PCR reads, TCRdb called clonotypes with MiXCR, one entry per CDR3 protein. This table has 150,000 to 200,000 distinct CDR3 sequences, about 94% appearing once. The sample was CD4+ T cells from PBMCs. Receptors originate from a human donor in good health.

This sequence joins TRBV6-5 and TRBJ1-2; D is possibly TRBD1 (5 bases). V gave up 0 bases and J gave up 8 bases, with 16 bases separating them. Germline CDR1 reads MNHEY; CDR2 reads SVGAGI. This CDR3 contains 15 residues. The DNA of the CDR3 is TGTGCCAGCAGTTACTCGTCAGGGCGAAGCTGGGGCTACACCTTC. Amino acids: CASSYSSGRSWGYTF.

The CDR3 loop is CASGPTGSNQPQHF. The DNA for the CDR3 is TGTGCCAGCGGTCCGACAGGGAGCAATCAGCCCCAGCATTTT. This chain joins TRBV27 and TRBJ1-5; 7 nucleotides agree with TRBD1. The CDR3 has 14 amino acids. Trimming cost V 8 bases and J 1 base; bases outside gene matches: 5. Germline CDR1 is MNHEY and CDR2 is SMNVEV (reference sequence).

This chain links TRBV20-1 with TRBJ1-1, with 7 bases identical to TRBD1. Looked up from germline, CDR1 is DFQATT and CDR2 is SNEGSKA (reference sequence). With 0 bases clipped from V and 5 bases from J, the junction kept 6 bases outside the gene matches. This CDR3 has 14 residues. In nucleotides, the CDR3 is TGCAGTGCTAGAGATGAGGGGGCGGGAACTGAAGCTTTCTTT. Residues: CSARDEGAGTEAFF.

This chain uses TRBV20-1 with TRBJ2-1; 8 bases match TRBD2. The CDR3 contains 14 residues. The germline CDR1 and CDR2 sequences are DFQATT and SNEGSKA (reference sequence). The V and J ends lost 5 bases and 3 bases, in that order; junction bases with no gene match: 6. In DNA, the CDR3 is TGCAGTGCTGGAGGCGGGGGGAACTACAATGAGCAGTTCTTC. This encodes CSAGGGGNYNEQFF.

V usage is TRBV20-1 and J usage is TRBJ1-4; D ambiguous. This CDR3 has 12 amino acids. The germline V gene encodes CDR1 DFQATT and CDR2 SNEGSKA (reference sequence). Trimming left V 3 bases short and J 6 bases short, with 8 bases between. This chain's CDR3 is CSASAHHEKLFF. In nucleotides, the CDR3 is TGCAGTGCTAGCGCGCATCATGAAAAACTGTTTTTT.

This sequence joins TRBV30 and TRBJ1-2, with D unclear. From germline, CDR1 is GTSNPN and CDR2 SVGIG (reference sequence). The CDR3 runs 12 residues. Trimming cost V 0 bases and J 4 bases, with 6 bases left between them. In nucleotides, the CDR3 is TGTGCCTGGAGTGTGGTTGGCTATGGCTACACCTTC. This codes for CAWSVVGYGYTF.

The chain joins TRBV3-1 to TRBJ2-2; D is unresolved. CDR3 size: 14 residues. V was cut by 3 bases and J by 5 bases, with 10 bases left in between. Germline assignment: CDR1 LGHDT and CDR2 YNNKEL (reference sequence). The CDR3 loop reads CASSHLARTGELFF. CDR3 in DNA: TGTGCCAGCAGCCATCTGGCGCGAACCGGGGAGCTGTTTTTT.

This chain uses TRBV6-2 or TRBV6-3 with TRBJ1-6, with 8 bases lining up with TRBD1. V was pared by 4 bases and J by 7 bases, with 6 bases of the junction left unmatched. Looked up from germline, CDR1 is MNHEY and CDR2 is SVGEGT. CDR3 length: 15 residues. CDR3 sequence reads: CASSFKGQENSPLHF. CDR3 nucleotides: TGTGCCAGCAGTTTCAAGGGACAGGAGAATTCACCCCTCCACTTT.

J is TRBJ2-1 and V is TRBV20-1; D is undetermined. Trimming took 4 bases from V and 7 from J, leaving 17 bases between them. Germline V CDR1 and CDR2: DFQATT, SNEGSKA (reference sequence). CDR3 length: 14 residues. In nucleotides, the CDR3 is TGCAGTGCTACCCAAAACACTTTCCTGAATGAGCAGTTCTTC. Its translation is CSATQNTFLNEQFF.

The CDR3 spells CSARQGRGEAFF. The CDR3 DNA reads as TGCAGTGCTAGGCAGGGTAGAGGTGAAGCTTTCTTT. This chain connects TRBV20-1 to TRBJ1-1; D may be TRBD1 (5 bases). This CDR3 is 12 amino acids long. Per the germline V gene, CDR1 is DFQATT and CDR2 is SNEGSKA (reference sequence). V gave up 3 bases and J gave up 7 bases, with 12 bases separating them.

Only one count was recorded for this clonotype. The rearrangement joins TRBV20-1 to TRBJ2-2, with 7 nucleotides matching TRBD1. The CDR3 spans 13 residues. The germline CDR1 and CDR2 sequences are DFQATT and SNEGSKA (reference sequence). V shed 3 bases, J shed 7 bases, and the junction held 5 bases outside the gene matches. CDR3 DNA: TGCAGTGCTAGGGACAGGACCAACGGGGAGCTGTTTTTT. It specifies CSARDRTNGELFF.

The chain links TRBV6-2 or TRBV6-3 to TRBJ2-1; perhaps TRBD2 as D (5 bases). CDR3 length: 13 amino acids. The V end lost 2 bases, the J end lost 5 bases, and 7 bases lay between the germline ends. Germline assignment: CDR1 MNHEY and CDR2 SVGEGT. The chain's CDR3 is CASSYIGNNEQFF. For the CDR3, the DNA is TGTGCCAGCAGTTACATCGGGAACAATGAGCAGTTCTTC.

The chain employs TRBV20-1 and TRBJ1-6; no firm D call. This CDR3 has 13 amino acids. V was clipped by 5 bases and J by 7 bases, with 12 bases between them. Germline CDR1 and CDR2: DFQATT and SNEGSKA (reference sequence). CDR3: CSAAGTENSPLHF. The CDR3, as DNA: TGCAGTGCTGCCGGTACCGAGAATTCACCCCTCCACTTT.

This clonotype is a singleton in its sample. The chain is built from TRBV4-3 and TRBJ2-1, with D unresolved. V was cut by 4 bases and J by 6 bases, with 7 bases left in between. The germline CDR1 and CDR2 sequences are LGHNA and YSLEER. CDR3 size: 12 residues. The CDR3 DNA is TGCGCCAGCAGCCGGACCCGCAATGAGCAGTTCTTC. It yields the protein CASSRTRNEQFF.

The chain carries TRBV7-2 and TRBJ1-4; a weak D match, TRBD1 (5 bases). This CDR3 has 16 residues. Trimming stripped 0 bases from V and 4 bases from J, with 12 bases between. CDR1 and CDR2 from the germline V gene are SGHTA and FQGNSA. As DNA, the CDR3 is TGTGCCAGCAGCTTAGCGTCGGGGGTAATTAATGAAAAACTGTTTTTT. It yields the protein CASSLASGVINEKLFF. Using reference TRBV7-2 and TRBJ1-4 for the parts outside the CDR3, the full variable domain is GAGVSQSPSNKVTEKGKDVELRCDPISGHTALYWYRQSLGQGLEFLIYFQGNSAPDKSGLPSDRFSAERTGGSVSTLTIQRTQQEDSAVYLCASSLASGVINEKLFFGSGTQLSVL.

The chain couples TRBV6-5 to TRBJ2-2, with D unresolved. The CDR3 has 14 residues. Germline values: CDR1 MNHEY, CDR2 SVGAGI. Between the trimmed V and J ends, which lost 8 bases and 1 base, there was a span of 11 bases. DNA of the CDR3: TGTGCCAGCCTCCGAGCAGGGAACACCGGGGAGCTGTTTTTT. Translation: CASLRAGNTGELFF.

This clonotype was observed once. This sequence joins TRBV30 and TRBJ2-5; tentative D call: TRBD2 (6 bases). Germline V gene sequence: CDR1 GTSNPN, CDR2 SVGIG (reference sequence). Trimming removed 1 base at V and 1 base at J, with 16 bases between. The CDR3 runs to 16 residues. In DNA, the CDR3 is TGTGCCTGGAGTGGGGGATCGGGGGTTATCCAAGAGACCCAGTACTTC. Translating gives CAWSGGSGVIQETQYF.

The CDR3 coding sequence is TGCAGCGTTTTACTAGCGGGGCTAAAAGAGACCCAGTACTTC. Its translation is CSVLLAGLKETQYF. The chain recombines TRBV29-1 with TRBJ2-5; the match to TRBD2 covers 10 bases. Germline V gives CDR1 SQVTM, CDR2 ANQGSEA. This CDR3 is built from 14 residues. V trimming: 5 bases; J trimming: 3 bases; junction bases outside the gene matches: 6.

J is TRBJ1-1 and V is TRBV19; D is possibly TRBD1 (5 bases). The CDR3 contains 14 residues. Trimming took 4 bases from V and 5 from J, leaving 14 bases between them. Germline V gene data show CDR1 as LNHDA and CDR2 as SQIVND (reference sequence). The CDR3 nucleotides are TGTGCCAGTAGTACCCTGACAGCTACAACTGAAGCTTTCTTT. Translated: CASSTLTATTEAFF.

V and J are TRBV2 and TRBJ2-2; a possible D gene is TRBD2 (7 bases). Germline CDR1 is SNHLY and CDR2 is FYNNEI. V lost 8 bases, J lost 1 base, and 14 bases lay in between. The CDR3 consists of 15 residues. CDR3 protein: CASGKAGQNTGELFF. The CDR3 nucleotides are TGTGCCAGCGGGAAAGCGGGACAGAACACCGGGGAGCTGTTTTTT.

As DNA, the CDR3 is TGTGCCAGCAGCCAAGGGCTGCTAGCGGGTCTCCAAGAGACCCAGTACTTC. As protein: CASSQGLLAGLQETQYF. The chain employs TRBV3-1 and TRBJ2-5, with 8 bases fitting TRBD2. The CDR3 is 17 residues long. Per the germline V gene, CDR1 is LGHDT and CDR2 is YNNKEL (reference sequence). J gave up 1 base and V 1 base, and 8 bases lay outside the gene matches.

The gene calls are TRBV12-3 or TRBV12-4 and TRBJ1-2; D is unclear. The CDR3 contains 14 residues. Trimming took 5 bases from V and 6 from J, leaving 16 bases between them. CDR3 in DNA: TGTGCCAGCAGTATGCGGACCTTTTGGGATGGCTACACCTTC. It encodes CASSMRTFWDGYTF.

This sequence joins TRBV9 and TRBJ1-6; D remains ambiguous. From germline, CDR1 is SGDLS and CDR2 YYNGEE. The CDR3 extends over 14 amino acids. Trimming shortened V by 0 bases and J by 6 bases, and 7 bases separated the two germline ends. The CDR3 DNA sequence: TGTGCCAGCAGCGTAGTGGCAGTTAATTCACCCCTCCACTTT. Protein product: CASSVVAVNSPLHF. Full variable domain (rest looked up from reference TRBV9 and TRBJ1-6): DSGVTQTPKHLITATGQRVTLRCSPRSGDLSVYWYQQSLDQGLQFLIQYYNGEERAKGNILERFSAQQFPDLHSELNLSSLELGDSALYFCASSVVAVNSPLHFGNGTRLTVT.

J is TRBJ2-4 and V is TRBV5-1, with 9 nucleotides matching TRBD1. Germline-derived CDR1 and CDR2 are SGHRS and YFSETQ. This CDR3 is 14 amino acids long. The trim removed 4 bases at V and 8 bases at J, leaving 7 bases unmatched. CDR3 sequence reads: CASSPGQGVDIQYF. The CDR3 region has the DNA TGCGCCAGCAGCCCGGGACAGGGCGTTGACATTCAGTACTTC.

V is TRBV24-1 and J is TRBJ2-2, with 7 positions matching TRBD2. Germline values: CDR1 KGHDR, CDR2 SFDVKD. After removal of 2 bases from V and 3 bases from J, the junction contained 5 bases not matched to a gene. The CDR3 has 16 amino acids. CDR3 in DNA: TGTGCCACCAGTGATTCGGGGGGTTCAGACACCGGGGAGCTGTTTTTT. This codes for CATSDSGGSDTGELFF.

This chain connects TRBV3-1 to TRBJ2-5; 7 bases match TRBD2. Unmatched junction bases numbered 3, after V lost 10 bases and J lost 4 bases. This CDR3 contains 11 residues. In germline, CDR1 is LGHDT, CDR2 YNNKEL (reference sequence). The CDR3 is CATLAIETQYF. The CDR3 DNA reads TGTGCCACACTAGCGATAGAGACCCAGTACTTC.

The chain employs TRBV9 and TRBJ1-5; a possible D gene is TRBD1 (5 bases). V lost 3 bases and J lost 3, with 13 bases in between. The CDR3 totals 15 residues. CDR1 SGDLS and CDR2 YYNGEE come from the germline V gene. For the CDR3, the DNA is TGTGCCAGCAGCGCCTTCGACAGCCCCAATCAGCCCCAGCATTTT. Encoded protein: CASSAFDSPNQPQHF.